The rows below give T cell receptor beta chains drawn from one sample of a study of T cell responses to AZD1222 COVID-19 vaccine. Method: immunoSEQ multiplex PCR; TCRdb's copy keeps in-frame clones and lacks some. The data show some 130,000 clones, about 87% seen once. The source material was peripheral blood, sampled on day 0 of AZD1222 vaccination. Receptors were obtained from an adult in good health. CDR3s include the opening cysteine and the closing phenylalanine or tryptophan. Fields, in order: J gene, D gene, clone size, V gene, CDR3 protein, CDR3 DNA. A D gene is named only where the DNA matches it firmly. Size values are once, few and many counts, or a class for expanded clones, and some rows have none.

>TRBJ2-7|TRBD1|.|TRBV7-2
CASSGNRGNEQYF
TGTGCCAGCAGCGGCAACAGGGGGAACGAGCAGTACTTC
>TRBJ2-2|.|.|TRBV7-3
CASSSTRSGELFF
TGTGCCAGCAGCTCGACCCGATCCGGGGAGCTGTTTTTT
>TRBJ2-1|TRBD2|.|TRBV13
CASSLSGSSYNEQFF
TGTGCCAGCAGCTTAAGCGGGAGCTCCTACAATGAGCAGTTCTTC
>TRBJ2-2|TRBD1|.|TRBV5-1
CASSLIQGAGTGELFF
TGCGCCAGCAGCTTGATCCAGGGGGCTGGCACCGGGGAGCTGTTTTTT
>TRBJ1-1|.|.|TRBV12-3/TRBV12-4
CASKFMVNTEAFF
TGTGCCAGCAAGTTCATGGTGAACACTGAAGCTTTCTTT
>TRBJ1-2|TRBD1|.|TRBV29-1
CSVVKGGNYGYTF
TGCAGCGTTGTTAAAGGGGGCAACTATGGCTACACCTTC
>TRBJ1-4|.|.|TRBV28
CASSPTPGGIGEKLFF
TGTGCCAGCAGCCCCACACCGGGGGGGATAGGAGAAAAACTGTTTTTT
>TRBJ1-1|.|.|TRBV28
CASSLAGPGTEAFF
TGTGCCAGCAGTTTGGCAGGCCCGGGGACTGAAGCTTTCTTT
>TRBJ1-2|.|.|TRBV28
CASSLGPQVNYGYTF
TGTGCCAGCAGTTTAGGTCCGCAGGTGAACTATGGCTACACCTTC
>TRBJ2-1|TRBD2|.|TRBV27
CASSLGLAGTSSYNEQFF
TGTGCCAGCAGTTTAGGACTAGCGGGGACCAGCTCCTACAATGAGCAGTTCTTC
>TRBJ1-2|.|.|TRBV20-1
CSASLSGIVEVSNYGYTF
TGCAGTGCTAGTCTTTCTGGGATTGTAGAAGTATCTAACTATGGCTACACCTTC
>TRBJ2-2|.|few|TRBV7-9
CASSLATTGELFF
TGTGCCAGCAGCTTAGCGACCACCGGGGAGCTGTTTTTT
>TRBJ2-1|TRBD1|.|TRBV28
CASSPRGQGYGNEQFF
TGTGCCAGCAGTCCCCGTGGACAGGGGTATGGGAATGAGCAGTTCTTC
>TRBJ2-2|TRBD2|.|TRBV11-2
CASSRKPGTSGRSAGELFF
TGTGCCAGCAGCCGAAAACCCGGGACTAGCGGGAGAAGTGCCGGGGAGCTGTTTTTT
>TRBJ2-2|TRBD1|.|TRBV13
CASRYSGTATRGTGELFF
TGTGCCAGCAGGTATTCCGGGACAGCTACTCGGGGCACCGGGGAGCTGTTTTTT
>TRBJ1-1|TRBD1|.|TRBV5-5
CASSLGIGTGKNTEAFF
TGTGCCAGCAGCTTGGGTATCGGGACAGGGAAGAACACTGAAGCTTTCTTT
>TRBJ1-1|.|.|TRBV18
CASSPLEKGGNTEAFF
TGTGCCAGCTCACCCCTCGAGAAGGGGGGAAACACTGAAGCTTTCTTT
>TRBJ2-7|TRBD1|.|TRBV7-9
CASSLNRGFDYEQYF
TGTGCCAGCAGCTTAAACAGGGGGTTCGACTACGAGCAGTACTTC
>TRBJ2-7|TRBD2|.|TRBV7-2
CASSPASRGGDEQYF
TGTGCCAGCAGCCCCGCCTCCCGCGGGGGGGACGAGCAGTACTTC
>TRBJ1-3|.|.|TRBV6-6
CASSYSGSSGNTIYF
TGTGCCAGCAGTTATTCGGGTAGCTCTGGAAACACCATATATTTT
>TRBJ1-2|.|.|TRBV7-2
CASSPDRSYTF
TGTGCCAGCAGCCCCGACAGGAGCTACACCTTC
>TRBJ2-7|TRBD2|.|TRBV7-2
CASSGLAGGWEQYF
TGTGCCAGCAGCGGACTAGCGGGAGGCTGGGAGCAGTACTTC
>TRBJ1-2|TRBD1|.|TRBV19
CASTETGINYGYTF
TGTGCCAGCACCGAGACAGGGATTAACTATGGCTACACCTTC
>TRBJ2-7|.|.|TRBV3-1/TRBV3-2
CASSQRSAQGGHEQYF
TGTGCCAGCAGCCAAAGGTCGGCGCAGGGGGGCCACGAGCAGTACTTC
>TRBJ1-1|TRBD1|.|TRBV6-6
CASSRSDRGKAEAFF
TGTGCCAGCAGTCGATCCGACAGGGGGAAGGCTGAAGCTTTCTTT
>TRBJ2-7|TRBD1|.|TRBV27
CASRFSGQGAEDF
TGTGCCAGCAGATTTAGTGGACAGGGGGCTGAGGACTTC
>TRBJ1-5|TRBD1|.|TRBV6-1
CASSAYPGQGVNQPQHF
TGTGCCAGCAGTGCTTATCCGGGACAGGGAGTCAATCAGCCCCAGCATTTT
>TRBJ1-1|.|.|TRBV29-1
CSAKSTYEAFF
TGCAGCGCCAAATCCACTTACGAAGCTTTCTTT
>TRBJ1-2|.|.|TRBV28
CASSPRGGRGYTF
TGTGCCAGCAGTCCCCGGGGGGGGAGGGGCTACACCTTC
>TRBJ1-1|.|.|TRBV6-4
CASSDSMGSTEAFF
TGTGCCAGCAGTGACTCGATGGGGAGCACTGAAGCTTTCTTT
>TRBJ1-1|TRBD1|once|TRBV5-6
CASSLSGTGDTEAFF
TGTGCCAGCAGCTTATCCGGGACAGGGGACACTGAAGCTTTCTTT
>TRBJ1-6|.|.|TRBV30
CAWSVRGDSPLHF
TGTGCCTGGAGTGTACGGGGGGATTCACCCCTCCACTTT
>TRBJ2-1|.|.|TRBV11-2
CASSLFRFAGMPNEQFF
TGTGCCAGCAGCTTATTCAGGTTTGCGGGCATGCCCAATGAGCAGTTCTTC
>TRBJ1-2|.|.|TRBV11-2
CASSLEARVAYGYTF
TGTGCCAGCAGCTTAGAAGCCAGGGTGGCCTATGGCTACACCTTC
>TRBJ1-5|.|.|TRBV5-5
CASSLAPDNQPQHF
TGTGCCAGCAGCTTGGCCCCGGACAATCAGCCCCAGCATTTT
>TRBJ1-5|.|.|TRBV3-1/TRBV3-2
CASSQAESRGQPQHF
TGTGCCAGCAGCCAAGCCGAATCCAGGGGTCAGCCCCAGCATTTT
>TRBJ2-7|.|.|TRBV18
CASSPRSSHEQYF
TGTGCCAGCTCACCAAGGAGTTCCCACGAGCAGTACTTC
>TRBJ2-7|.|.|TRBV5-6
CASSLGQGIGEQYF
TGTGCCAGCAGCTTGGGGCAGGGGATCGGGGAGCAGTACTTC
>TRBJ1-1|.|.|TRBV19
CASSIRPRQGRDTEAFF
TGTGCCAGTAGTATACGCCCCAGGCAGGGGCGAGACACTGAAGCTTTCTTT
>TRBJ1-4|.|.|TRBV1
CTSSHYIGPRDEKLFF
TGCACCAGCAGCCACTATATCGGGCCTAGGGATGAAAAACTGTTTTTT
>TRBJ2-3|.|.|TRBV14
CASSQINTQYF
TGTGCCAGCAGCCAGATTAATACGCAGTATTTT
>TRBJ2-5|.|.|TRBV27
CRTGPEQETQYF
TGTCGGACCGGGCCCGAACAAGAGACCCAGTACTTC
>TRBJ2-1|TRBD2|.|TRBV28
CASSGTSGNSNYFFNEQFF
TGTGCCAGCAGCGGGACTAGCGGGAACTCGAATTATTTCTTCAATGAGCAGTTCTTC
>TRBJ2-5|.|.|TRBV7-9
CASSRDSQETQYF
TGTGCCAGCAGCCGGGACTCGCAAGAGACCCAGTACTTC